Listed below are T cell receptor beta chains from one sample, sequenced in a study of T cell responses to AZD1222 COVID-19 vaccine. Assay: immunoSEQ multiplex PCR; the TCRdb copy retains only in-frame clones and omits some. Among about 130,000 clones listed, about 88% were seen once. Material: peripheral blood, obtained on day 0 of AZD1222 vaccination. These receptor sequences come from an adult in good health. Both conserved end residues are part of each CDR3. A D gene is named only where the DNA matches it firmly. Expanded clones are given a class, and other clones once, few, many or no size at all.

j_call v_call d_call clone_size cdr3_aa cdr3_nt
TRBJ2-7 TRBV7-2 TRBD1 - CASSLEGTGLYEQYF TGTGCCAGCAGCTTAGAAGGGACAGGTCTCTACGAGCAGTACTTC
TRBJ2-2 TRBV7-2 - - CASVIGGLRGTGELFF TGTGCCAGCGTCATCGGGGGGCTCCGGGGGACCGGGGAGCTGTTTTTT
TRBJ2-4 TRBV6-5 - - CASSSLKAKNIQYF TGTGCCAGCAGTTCCCTTAAAGCCAAAAACATTCAGTACTTC
TRBJ1-5 TRBV5-3 TRBD1 - CARSETRDRGPGSDQPQHF TGTGCCAGAAGCGAAACCCGGGACAGGGGCCCGGGTAGTGATCAGCCCCAGCATTTT
TRBJ1-4 TRBV24-1 - - CATRSATNEKLFF TGTGCCACCAGGTCGGCAACTAATGAAAAACTGTTTTTT
TRBJ2-1 TRBV29-1 - - CSVETSSSYNEQFF TGCAGCGTTGAGACCTCTAGCTCCTACAATGAGCAGTTCTTC
TRBJ2-3 TRBV1 - - CTSYRNHTDTQYF TGCACCAGCTACCGGAACCACACAGATACGCAGTATTTT
TRBJ1-5 TRBV6-1 TRBD1 - CASSHGQGAQPQHF TGTGCCAGCAGTCACGGACAGGGGGCCCAGCCCCAGCATTTT
TRBJ1-6 TRBV9 - - CASSVGQLNSPLHF TGTGCCAGCAGCGTAGGACAGCTTAATTCACCCCTCCACTTT
TRBJ2-7 TRBV28 TRBD2 - CASSRRPGGLAHEQYF TGTGCCAGCAGTAGGAGGCCGGGAGGGCTCGCGCACGAGCAGTACTTC
TRBJ2-7 TRBV13 - - CASRPPDGNYEQYF TGTGCCAGCAGACCCCCTGACGGAAACTACGAGCAGTACTTC
TRBJ2-3 TRBV5-1 TRBD2 - CASSLARAGAGTDTQYF TGCGCCAGCAGCTTGGCCCGTGCGGGAGCCGGCACAGATACGCAGTATTTT
TRBJ1-5 TRBV5-1 - once CASGPWDSYSNQPQHF TGCGCCAGCGGCCCCTGGGATTCGTATAGCAATCAGCCCCAGCATTTT
TRBJ1-6 TRBV5-5 - - CASSLDEGSPLHF TGTGCCAGCAGCTTGGATGAGGGTTCACCCCTCCACTTT
TRBJ1-3 TRBV28 - few CASSPNGLPAGNTIYF TGTGCCAGCAGTCCAAATGGCCTACCCGCGGGAAACACCATATATTTT
TRBJ1-2 TRBV27 TRBD1 - CASGQTGTGGDYGYTF TGTGCCAGCGGCCAAACCGGGACAGGGGGCGACTATGGCTACACCTTC
TRBJ2-7 TRBV7-9 - - CASSPLGMTYEQYF TGTGCCAGCAGCCCCCTTGGGATGACCTACGAGCAGTACTTC
TRBJ1-2 TRBV28 - - CASSFPIHRGGYTF TGTGCCAGCAGTTTCCCCATCCATCGGGGTGGCTACACCTTC
TRBJ1-2 TRBV10-3 - - CAIRGTNYGYTF TGTGCCATCAGAGGAACAAACTATGGCTACACCTTC
TRBJ1-5 TRBV19 - - CASSPQESQPQHF TGTGCCAGTAGTCCACAGGAGTCCCAGCCCCAGCATTTT
TRBJ1-5 TRBV29-1 - - CSVEEGTGPQHF TGCAGCGTTGAAGAAGGGACGGGACCCCAGCATTTT
TRBJ2-1 TRBV3-1/TRBV3-2 TRBD2 - CASSQDGGEGYNEQFF TGTGCCAGCAGCCAAGATGGGGGGGAGGGGTACAATGAGCAGTTCTTC
TRBJ2-4 TRBV28 - few CASSLQGRGNIQYF TGTGCCAGCAGTCTACAGGGGAGGGGGAACATTCAGTACTTC
TRBJ1-2 TRBV4-2 - few CASSQGSGDLALGYTF TGTGCCAGCAGCCAAGGAAGTGGGGACCTTGCCCTCGGCTACACCTTC
TRBJ1-5 TRBV6-2/TRBV6-3 - once CASSFSPDRNQPQHF TGTGCCAGCAGTTTCTCCCCTGACAGGAATCAGCCCCAGCATTTT
TRBJ1-4 TRBV6-6 - - CASSYSGQHEKLFF TGTGCCAGCAGTTACTCGGGGCAACACGAAAAACTGTTTTTT
TRBJ2-5 TRBV6-5 TRBD1 - CASSYSGQGASETQYF TGTGCCAGCAGTTACTCCGGACAGGGGGCTTCGGAGACCCAGTACTTC
TRBJ1-2 TRBV9 - - CASNQGRGSNYGYTF TGTGCCAGCAACCAGGGCAGGGGATCGAACTATGGCTACACCTTC
TRBJ2-5 TRBV7-3 TRBD1 - CASSLYGTGETQYF TGTGCCAGCAGCTTATATGGGACAGGGGAGACCCAGTACTTC
TRBJ1-5 TRBV30 TRBD1 - CAWSNIEGAGSNQPQHF TGTGCCTGGAGCAACATTGAGGGGGCAGGGAGCAATCAGCCCCAGCATTTT
TRBJ1-5 TRBV4-3 - - CASSQDPGRQPQHF TGCGCCAGCAGCCAAGATCCGGGAAGACAGCCCCAGCATTTT
TRBJ1-1 TRBV20-1 - - CSAVGSTEAFF TGCAGTGCCGTCGGTAGCACTGAAGCTTTCTTT
TRBJ2-3 TRBV3-1/TRBV3-2 - - CASSQRGGWAYGTDTQYF TGTGCCAGCAGCCAAAGGGGCGGGTGGGCGTACGGCACAGATACGCAGTATTTT
TRBJ2-5 TRBV4-2 - - CASSQKAARAGIQETQYF TGTGCCAGCAGCCAAAAAGCCGCAAGGGCAGGCATTCAAGAGACCCAGTACTTC
TRBJ1-3 TRBV25-1 - - CASSVQGPSGNTIYF TGTGCCAGCAGTGTACAGGGACCCTCTGGAAACACCATATATTTT
TRBJ2-1 TRBV3-1/TRBV3-2 - - CASSLSSGYNEQFF TGTGCCAGCAGTCTTTCATCGGGATACAATGAGCAGTTCTTC